The clone carrying this T cell receptor beta chain has at least ten counts. Its target is not known. This record comes from a study of T cells in Graves' hyperthyroidism and ophthalmopathy. Study results and limitations: Ophthalmopathy was model-predicted a median approximately 6.4 months pre-onset.

The CDR3 regions of TCR beta were amplified from RNA transcripts. RT-PCR in the first round (using the HTBI primer set) targeted the TCR CDR3. One entry per CDR3 protein, called by TCRdb with MiXCR from the multiplex PCR reads. Of about 680,000 distinct CDR3 sequences listed, just over 35% are singletons. Newly diagnosed hyperthyroidism, duration under 2 months, in patients aged 18 to 65. Pregnant or lactating patients were excluded, as were those with uncontrolled infection or other autoimmune disease. Sequencing used blood. The receptor was isolated from a woman in her thirties or forties with Graves' hyperthyroidism.

The DNA of the CDR3 is TGTGCCAGCAGCTTCGGGGTGGAGACCCAGTACTTC. Its protein product is CASSFGVETQYF. The chain couples TRBV11-3 to TRBJ2-5; maybe TRBD2 (5 bases). There are 12 residues in the CDR3. Between the trimmed V and J ends, which lost 3 bases and 5 bases, there was a span of 7 bases. In germline, CDR1 is SGHNT, CDR2 YENEEA.